The rows below give T cell receptor beta chains drawn from one sample of a study of tumor and adjacent non-tumor tissue in lung cancer. TCRdb analysed the multiplex PCR reads with MiXCR anew, one entry per CDR3 protein. The sample has approximately 76,000 distinct CDR3 sequences, around 70% seen once. Material: lung tumor tissue. The origin of the receptors is a woman between 65 and 79 years old with non-small cell lung cancer. Both conserved end residues are part of each CDR3. A D gene is named only where the DNA matches it firmly. Size is stated for part of the rows, as once, few or many counts, or as a class when the clone is expanded.

>TRBJ2-7|NA|TRBV12-3/TRBV12-4|NA
CARTRQGPYEQYF
TGTGCCAGGACACGTCAGGGCCCCTACGAGCAGTACTTC
>TRBJ1-2|NA|TRBV12-3/TRBV12-4|NA
CATSPRGANYGYTF
TGCGCCACCAGCCCCAGGGGCGCTAACTATGGCTACACCTTC
>TRBJ2-2|NA|TRBV29-1|NA
CSVGDPGEPFF
TGCAGCGTGGGGGATCCCGGGGAGCCGTTTTTT
>TRBJ2-3|NA|TRBV12-3/TRBV12-4|NA
CAITGLADARYF
TGTGCCATCACCGGGCTCGCGGATGCGCGGTATTTT
>TRBJ1-3|many|TRBV6-1|TRBD1
CASRGQAGGNTIYF
TGTGCCAGCAGAGGACAGGCAGGTGGAAACACCATATATTTT
>TRBJ2-6|NA|TRBV6-5|NA
CTRSYSMESGANVLSF
TGTACCAGAAGTTACTCGATGGAGTCTGGGGCCAACGTCCTGAGTTTC
>TRBJ2-3|NA|TRBV29-1|TRBD2
CSVAREVLDTQYF
TGCAGCGTGGCACGGGAGGTTTTAGATACGCAGTATTTT
>TRBJ2-1|NA|TRBV10-3|TRBD2
CVISESASGQTNEQFF
TGTGTGATCAGTGAGTCGGCTAGCGGACAAACTAATGAGCAGTTCTTC
>TRBJ2-3|NA|TRBV11-1|TRBD2
CASNPGVAGAGKDTRYF
TGTGCCAGCAATCCCGGAGTAGCGGGAGCCGGCAAAGATACGCGGTATTTT
>TRBJ1-1|NA|TRBV28|NA
CAGSLSRNTEASF
TGTGCCGGCAGTTTATCAAGGAACACTGAAGCTTCCTTT
>TRBJ2-3|NA|TRBV4-2|TRBD2
CVSSLTSTDTQYF
TGTGTCAGCAGCCTGACTAGCACAGATACGCAATATTTT
>TRBJ1-1|NA|TRBV12-3/TRBV12-4|NA
CTSSQTGMDTEAFF
TGTACCAGCAGCCAAACAGGGATGGACACTGAAGCTTTCTTT
>TRBJ2-1|NA|TRBV11-3|NA
CASNLEGRGGDEQFF
TGTGCCAGCAACTTAGAGGGGCGGGGAGGCGATGAGCAGTTCTTC
>TRBJ2-1|many|TRBV30|TRBD2
CAWSVSSGIYNEQFF
TGTGCCTGGAGTGTAAGTAGCGGGATATACAATGAGCAGTTCTTC
>TRBJ1-1|NA|TRBV4-2|TRBD1
CASSQDRVTNTEAFF
TGTGCCAGCAGCCAGGACAGGGTCACGAACACTGAAGCTTTCTTT
>TRBJ2-7|NA|TRBV29-1|TRBD2
CSVVASGRINEQYF
TGCAGCGTTGTAGCTAGCGGGAGAATCAACGAACAGTACTTC
>TRBJ1-5|NA|TRBV6-5|TRBD1
CTSRSTGRNQPQHF
TGTACCAGCAGGTCGACAGGGAGAAATCAGCCCCAGCATTTT
>TRBJ2-3|NA|TRBV6-1|NA
CAIRLSAEDTQYF
TGTGCCATACGACTATCGGCGGAAGATACGCAGTATTTT
>TRBJ1-5|many|TRBV28|TRBD1
CASSPQRGPHQPQHF
TGTGCCAGCAGTCCCCAGAGGGGGCCTCATCAGCCCCAGCATTTT
>TRBJ2-3|NA|TRBV4-1|TRBD2
CASSQEWGTSGRSADTQYF
TGCGCCAGCAGCCAAGAGTGGGGGACTAGCGGGAGGAGTGCAGATACGCAGTATTTT
>TRBJ1-5|NA|TRBV24-1|NA
CATSDIGGHPQHF
TGTGCCACCAGTGACATTGGAGGTCATCCCCAGCATTTT
>TRBJ1-2|NA|TRBV11-1|NA
CASSHSRVGYGYAF
TGTGCCAGCAGTCATTCGAGGGTTGGCTATGGCTACGCCTTC
>TRBJ2-3|NA|TRBV29-1|NA
CSVPGGITDTQYF
TGCAGCGTTCCTGGGGGCATCACAGATACGCAGTATTTT
>TRBJ2-1|few|TRBV5-1|TRBD2
CASSLSGSSYNEQFF
TGCGCCAGCAGCCTTAGCGGGAGCTCCTACAATGAGCAGTTCTTC
>TRBJ2-2|many|TRBV5-5|NA
CASSFWASRTGELFF
TGTGCCAGCAGCTTTTGGGCTAGCCGAACCGGGGAGCTGTTTTTT
>TRBJ2-3|NA|TRBV6-5|NA
CASSSPGLRTDTQYF
TGTGCCAGCAGTTCCCCGGGGCTGCGCACAGATACGCAGTATTTT
>TRBJ2-2|NA|TRBV19|NA
CASSPSGSNTGELSF
TGTGCCAGTAGTCCTAGCGGGTCGAACACAGGGGAGCTGTCTTTT
>TRBJ2-7|NA|TRBV29-1|NA
CSLRRTGVVYICEYYF
NA
>TRBJ2-4|NA|TRBV2|NA
CASSEMEYAAETAKNIQYF
TGTGCCAGCAGTGAAATGGAATACGCGGCGGAGACCGCCAAAAACATTCAGTACTTC
>TRBJ2-2|NA|TRBV4-1|TRBD1
CASSLRQGKGGTGELFF
TGCGCCAGCAGCCTGCGACAGGGAAAGGGTGGCACCGGGGAGCTGTTTTTT
>TRBJ2-3|many|TRBV29-1|TRBD2
CSVILEVAGALDTQYF
TGCAGCGTTATATTAGAGGTAGCGGGAGCCCTAGATACGCAGTATTTT
>TRBJ1-5|NA|TRBV28|NA
CASKSSNQPQHF
TGTGCAAGCAAGAGTAGCAATCAGCCCCAGCATTTC
>TRBJ2-5|many|TRBV12-3/TRBV12-4|NA
CASSRSQETQYF
TGTGCCAGCAGCAGATCCCAAGAGACCCAGTACTTC
>TRBJ2-7|NA|TRBV6-1|TRBD1
CESSLSGTVFYEQYF
TGTGAAAGCAGTCTCTCCGGGACAGTATTTTACGAGCAGTACTTC
>TRBJ1-5|few|TRBV20-1|NA
CSASEARGGGNQPQHF
TGCAGTGCTAGCGAAGCGAGGGGGGGGGGCAATCAGCCCCAGCATTTT
>TRBJ1-5|once|TRBV20-1|TRBD1
CSARYDRDGRSNQPQHF
TGCAGTGCTAGATATGACAGGGATGGGCGTAGCAATCAGCCCCAGCATTTT
>TRBJ2-7|NA|TRBV28|TRBD2
CASSPPQASGRCEQYF
TGTGCCAGCAGTCCACCCCAGGCCAGCGGGAGATGCGAGCAGTACTTC
>TRBJ2-7|NA|TRBV29-1|TRBD1
CSVRDRGLCEQYF
TGCAGCGTCAGGGACAGGGGGCTCTGTGAGCAGTACTTC
>TRBJ1-1|many|TRBV5-1|NA
CASSSDVARQAVNTEAFF
TGCGCCAGCAGCTCGGACGTTGCTAGACAGGCCGTGAACACTGAAGCTTTCTTT